This entry describes one TCR beta chain. The antigen remains undetermined. The sample originates from a study of blood T cells in healthy people across ages. Study outcomes and limitations: It was the long-lived donors that had more naive CD4+ cells and higher diversity than aged donors. Unknown donor CMV status possibly confounded expanded clonotype changes. Per million T cells, the diversity of TCR beta decreased roughly linearly as age advanced.

Trimming took 3 bases from V and 1 from J, leaving 7 bases between them. This CDR3 is 14 amino acids long. CDR1 and CDR2 from the germline V gene are WSHSY and SAAADI. The use of a sample-barcoded 5' primer and a J-beta primer mix characterized a second PCR of roughly 7 to 11 cycles. Every cDNA was tagged by a template-switch adaptor with 12 random nucleotides. TCRdb reprocessed the 5' RACE reads via MiXCR and lists one record per CDR3 protein. The sample carries more than 650,000 distinct CDR3 sequences, over 20% recorded once. The sequenced sample was blood. The chain combines TRBV10-2 with TRBJ2-4; a possible D gene is TRBD2 (5 bases). The source of this sequence is a man aged 65 to 79 in good health. This chain's CDR3 is CASSDSGAKNIQYF. Here the CDR3 DNA reads TGCGCCAGCAGTGATTCGGGGGCCAAAAACATTCAGTACTTC.